These 31 T cell receptor beta chains came from one sample sequenced in a study of blood T cell repertoires in COVID-19. Here immunoSEQ multiplex PCR was the method, and the copy in TCRdb shows in-frame clones only, minus some. The sample holds hundreds of thousands of clones, roughly 89% seen once. Input material: peripheral blood. These TCRs come from a woman between 25 and 40 years old with COVID-19, enrolled during active disease.

The V and J genes are TRBV6-2 or TRBV6-3 and TRBJ2-3, with unresolved D. Germline V lookup: CDR1 MNHEY, CDR2 SVGEGT. The CDR3 covers 14 residues. Deletions cut 3 bases from V and 2 bases from J, with 9 bases between. The CDR3 region is CASSYALFTDTQYF. Here the CDR3 DNA reads TGTGCCAGCAGTTATGCGCTTTTCACAGATACGCAGTATTTT.

The CDR3 coding sequence is TGTGCCAGCAGCTTAACCCGGACTGGCTGGAAGCACACTGAAGCTTTCTTT. Its translation is CASSLTRTGWKHTEAFF. The chain links TRBV7-9 to TRBJ1-1; D is ambiguous. V was shortened by 2 bases and J by 3 bases, with 19 bases between the two germline ends. The CDR3 loop spans 17 amino acids. CDR1 and CDR2 from the germline V gene are SEHNR and FQNEAQ (reference sequence).

The chain joins TRBV3-1 (or the pseudogene TRBV3-2) to TRBJ1-1, with no clear D. CDR1 is LGHDT, CDR2 YNNKEL, per germline (reference sequence). Trimming stripped 10 bases from V and 3 bases from J, with 18 bases between. This CDR3 region has 14 residues. The CDR3 sequence is CATTIRGQDTEAFF. The CDR3 DNA sequence: TGTGCCACCACGATCCGGGGTCAGGACACTGAAGCTTTCTTT.

The rearrangement links TRBV6-5 to TRBJ1-5, with TRBD1 matching 7 bases. The CDR3 totals 14 residues. The J segment lost 7 bases and the V segment lost 6 bases, leaving 9 bases of the junction unmatched. The germline gives CDR1 MNHEY, CDR2 SVGAGI. CDR3 coding DNA: TGTGCCAGCAGCCAAGACAGGGAGTGGCAGCCCCAGCATTTT. Encoded protein: CASSQDREWQPQHF.

The chain uses TRBV2 and TRBJ2-7; TRBD2 matches 12 bases. Germline CDR1 and CDR2: SNHLY and FYNNEI. V shed 3 bases and J 3 bases; nucleotides not matched to a gene: 3. The CDR3 runs to 15 residues. CDR3 in DNA: TGTGCCAGCAGTGAGGCTAGCGGGGGGGACTACGAGCAGTACGTC. Translating gives CASSEASGGDYEQYV.

The chain links TRBV24-1 to TRBJ1-1, with TRBD1 matching 7 bases. Trimming at V came to 2 bases and at J to 4 bases, leaving 3 bases not matched to a gene. Looked up from germline, CDR1 is KGHDR and CDR2 is SFDVKD. CDR3 length: 14 residues. Here the CDR3 reads CATSDSTGPTEAFF. The CDR3 DNA reads as TGTGCCACCAGTGATTCGACAGGGCCCACTGAAGCTTTCTTT.

The V and J genes are TRBV5-5 and TRBJ1-5; TRBD1 is a possible D gene (6 bases). The CDR3 has 15 residues. Germline CDR1 SGHKS, CDR2 YYEKEE (reference sequence). Trimming took off 4 bases at V and 5 bases at J, with 16 bases between the two ends. In DNA, the CDR3 is TGTGCCAGCAGCACTTCAACAGGGTATCATCAGCCCCAGCATTTT. Translated, it gives CASSTSTGYHQPQHF.

The genes are TRBV11-2 and TRBJ2-7; 9 bases line up with TRBD1. This CDR3 has 14 residues. V shed 3 bases and J 3 bases; nucleotides not matched to a gene: 3. CDR1 and CDR2 from the germline V gene are SGHAT and FQNNGV. CDR3 loop: CASSFTDRGYEQYV. The CDR3 nucleotides are TGTGCCAGCAGCTTTACGGACAGGGGCTACGAGCAGTACGTC.

This clone has just one count. The chain is built from TRBV7-2 and TRBJ2-5, with 9 bases aligning to TRBD2. This CDR3 region has 15 residues. Germline loops: CDR1 SGHTA, CDR2 FQGNSA. V was clipped by 5 bases and J by 5 bases; unmatched bases: 9. CDR3 coding DNA: TGTGCCAGCAGCCAGACTAGCGGTGGGGGGGAGACCCAGTACTTC. Translating it yields CASSQTSGGGETQYF.

V gene TRBV7-9 combines with J gene TRBJ1-2, with 7 bases lining up with TRBD1. The CDR3 consists of 14 residues. The V gene's germline CDR1 is SEHNR and CDR2 FQNEAQ (reference sequence). V was pared by 5 bases and J by 2 bases, with 5 bases of the junction left unmatched. The CDR3 bases are TGTGCCAGCAGCGCGGGACAGACCAACTATGGCTACACCTTC. Translation: CASSAGQTNYGYTF.

The rearrangement links TRBV6-1 to TRBJ1-2, with TRBD1 as a possible D gene (6 bases). This CDR3 region has 16 residues. V was cut by 0 bases and J by 3 bases, with 14 bases left in between. The germline CDR1 and CDR2 sequences are MNHNS and SASEGT. CDR3 in DNA: TGTGCCAGCAGTGAAGCGGGTACAGGGCTTGACTATGGCTACACCTTC. Translation gives CASSEAGTGLDYGYTF.

This chain connects TRBV2 to TRBJ1-2, with D unresolved. V lost 6 bases to trimming and J lost 0 bases, with 5 bases between them. The germline gives CDR1 SNHLY, CDR2 FYNNEI. This CDR3 contains 12 residues. The DNA for the CDR3 is TGTGCCAGCAGACAGTCTAACTATGGCTACACCTTC. It codes for CASRQSNYGYTF.

The chain recombines TRBV5-6 with TRBJ2-2; weak D call: TRBD1 (5 bases). Looked up from germline, CDR1 is SGHDT and CDR2 is YYEEEE. Trimming shortened V by 2 bases and J by 0 bases, and 14 bases separated the two germline ends. There are 17 residues in the CDR3. The CDR3 loop is CASSLPQGNANTGELFF. The CDR3 nucleotides are TGTGCCAGCAGCTTACCGCAGGGAAACGCGAACACCGGGGAGCTGTTTTTT. Variable domain in full (rest from reference TRBV5-6 and TRBJ2-2): DAGVTQSPTHLIKTRGQQVTLRCSPKSGHDTVSWYQQALGQGPQFIFQYYEEEERQRGNFPDRFSGHQFPNYSSELNVNALLLGDSALYLCASSLPQGNANTGELFFGEGSRLTVL.

V usage is TRBV10-3 and J usage is TRBJ1-5; the match to TRBD1 covers 8 bases. The germline V gene encodes CDR1 ENHRY and CDR2 SYGVKD. J lost 4 bases, V lost 5 bases, and 10 bases had no gene match. The CDR3 consists of 16 residues. The CDR3 region is CAISSTGDHRNQPQHF. In DNA, the CDR3 is TGTGCCATCAGTTCGACAGGGGACCATCGTAATCAGCCCCAGCATTTT.

The gene calls are TRBV11-2 and TRBJ2-7; no clear D gene. Germline loops: CDR1 SGHAT, CDR2 FQNNGV. The CDR3 is made up of 15 amino acids. V lost 1 base and J lost 2, with 12 bases in between. The chain's CDR3 is CASSLVFGKTYEQYF. CDR3 sequence (DNA): TGTGCCAGCAGCTTAGTTTTTGGCAAGACCTACGAGCAGTACTTC. The full variable domain, in which reference TRBV11-2 and TRBJ2-7 provide the parts outside the CDR3, is EAGVAQSPRYKIIEKRQSVAFWCNPISGHATLYWYQQILGQGPKLLIQFQNNGVVDDSQLPKDRFSAERLKGVDSTLKIQPAKLEDSAVYLCASSLVFGKTYEQYFGPGTRLTVT.

The gene calls are TRBV15 and TRBJ1-4; D is undetermined. Trimming shortened V by 0 bases and J by 2 bases, and 13 bases separated the two germline ends. Germline V gene data show CDR1 as LNHNV and CDR2 as YYDKDF (reference sequence). The CDR3 has 17 residues. This chain's CDR3 is CATSRDRAAGTNEKLFF. In nucleotides, the CDR3 is TGTGCCACCAGCAGAGATCGGGCCGCGGGGACTAATGAAAAACTGTTTTTT.

The CDR3 sequence is CASSWGQGDNEQFF. CDR3 sequence (DNA): TGTGCCAGCAGCTGGGGACAGGGCGACAATGAGCAGTTCTTC. V and J are TRBV7-3 and TRBJ2-1, with 9 bases lining up with TRBD1. This CDR3 contains 14 residues. Germline V CDR1 and CDR2: SGHTA, FQGTGA. J gave up 5 bases and V 4 bases, and 3 bases lay outside the gene matches.

This clone occurred a few times. This chain joins TRBV19 and TRBJ1-2; D ambiguous. The CDR3 consists of 11 residues. V was pared by 4 bases and J by 4 bases, with 4 bases between. In germline, CDR1 is LNHDA, CDR2 SQIVND (reference sequence). In nucleotides, the CDR3 is TGTGCCAGTAGTAACAGCTATGGCTACACCTTC. Protein product: CASSNSYGYTF.

The CDR3, as DNA: TGTGCCAGCAGCGAGGGGGCGGGCTATGGCTACACCTTC. Its translation is CASSEGAGYGYTF. The chain couples TRBV6-5 to TRBJ1-2; the match to TRBD1 covers 7 bases. In germline, CDR1 is MNHEY, CDR2 SVGAGI. This CDR3 region has 13 residues. Trimming at V came to 6 bases and at J to 4 bases, leaving 5 bases not matched to a gene.

The gene calls are TRBV4-3 and TRBJ2-7; D perhaps matches TRBD2 (5 bases). V was pared by 1 base and J by 3 bases, with 10 bases between. Germline values: CDR1 LGHNA, CDR2 YSLEER. This CDR3 has 14 amino acids. The CDR3 sequence is CASSQGEGSYEQYF. The DNA of the CDR3 is TGCGCCAGCAGCCAAGGGGAAGGGAGCTACGAGCAGTACTTC.

In its sample, this clone was seen a few times. The V and J genes are TRBV19 and TRBJ1-2; 10 bases map to TRBD1. After removal of 4 bases from V and 7 bases from J, the junction contained 6 bases not matched to a gene. CDR3 length equals 14 residues. The germline V gene encodes CDR1 LNHDA and CDR2 SQIVND (reference sequence). The CDR3: CASSTDRGRSGYTF. In DNA, the CDR3 is TGTGCCAGTAGTACGGACAGGGGGAGAAGTGGCTACACCTTC.

This chain connects TRBV2 to TRBJ2-2; 8 bases are shared with TRBD2. Germline trimming cut 4 bases from V and 6 bases from J; bases unmatched to any gene: 7. Germline V gives CDR1 SNHLY, CDR2 FYNNEI. The CDR3 loop spans 15 amino acids. CDR3 bases: TGTGCCAGCAGTGCTACGGGGGGGCGCGCCGGGGAGCTGTTTTTT. This gives the protein CASSATGGRAGELFF.

The chain links TRBV7-2 to TRBJ2-5, with 11 bases identical to TRBD2. Germline values: CDR1 SGHTA, CDR2 FQGNSA. The V gene end was trimmed by 5 bases and the J gene end by 2 bases; junction bases not matched to a gene: 10. The CDR3 spans 17 residues. The CDR3 loop is CASSRYVTSGAQETQYF. CDR3 nucleotide sequence: TGTGCCAGCAGCCGCTACGTGACTAGCGGGGCTCAAGAGACCCAGTACTTC.

The J gene is TRBJ2-3, the V gene TRBV11-2, with D tentatively TRBD2 (6 bases). The CDR3 has 17 residues. V dropped 6 bases and J dropped 4 bases, with 23 bases sitting between them. Germline assignment: CDR1 SGHAT and CDR2 FQNNGV. CDR3 loop: CASRGWGRKVGADTQYF. As DNA, the CDR3 is TGTGCCAGCAGGGGGTGGGGGAGGAAAGTCGGCGCAGATACGCAGTATTTT.

V and J are TRBV4-1 and TRBJ2-1, with 9 bases matching TRBD1. Germline V gene lookup returns CDR1 MGHRA and CDR2 YSYEKL. V lost 4 bases to trimming and J lost 7 bases; unmatched junction nucleotides: 11. CDR3 length: 16 amino acids. CDR3 sequence: CASSRNLQGARNEQFF. Written as DNA, the CDR3 is TGCGCCAGCAGCCGAAATTTACAGGGGGCGCGGAATGAGCAGTTCTTC.

The chain employs TRBV28 and TRBJ1-1, with D perhaps matching TRBD1 (6 bases). Germline lookup yields CDR1 MDHEN and CDR2 SYDVKM. The germline V and J ends were trimmed by 6 bases and 1 base, with 15 bases remaining between them. This CDR3 region has 15 residues. CDR3 sequence reads: CASSVRGPSNTEAFF. The CDR3 bases are TGTGCCAGCAGCGTGCGGGGGCCATCGAACACTGAAGCTTTCTTT.

This chain links TRBV27 with TRBJ2-5, with D possibly being TRBD2 (6 bases). The CDR3 spans 14 residues. In germline, CDR1 is MNHEY, CDR2 SMNVEV (reference sequence). Trimming shortened V by 5 bases and J by 1 base, and 11 bases separated the two germline ends. CDR3 bases: TGTGCCAGCAGTCACCAGGGAGGCCAAGAGACCCAGTACTTC. It specifies CASSHQGGQETQYF.

V gene TRBV7-9 combines with J gene TRBJ1-4, with TRBD1 matching over 12 bases. The CDR3 consists of 18 residues. CDR1 and CDR2 (germline): SEHNR, FQNEAQ (reference sequence). The trim removed 0 bases at V and 7 bases at J, leaving 9 bases unmatched. As DNA, the CDR3 is TGTGCCAGCAGCTTAGCGGCGGGACAGGGGGCGCTTGTTGAAAAACTGTTTTTT. This codes for CASSLAAGQGALVEKLFF.

This clone was picked up a small number of times. CDR3 sequence reads: CASSQGISGTGELFF. The DNA for the CDR3 is TGCGCCAGCAGCCAAGGAATTAGCGGCACCGGGGAGCTGTTTTTT. The rearrangement links TRBV4-1 to TRBJ2-2, with D possibly matching TRBD2 (6 bases). V was shortened by 1 base and J by 4 bases, with 10 bases between the two germline ends. The CDR3 has 15 amino acids. CDR1 is MGHRA, CDR2 YSYEKL, per germline.

The gene calls are TRBV6-5 and TRBJ1-1, with unresolved D. V lost 7 bases and J 0 bases, leaving 12 bases between the germline ends. In germline, CDR1 is MNHEY, CDR2 SVGAGI. This CDR3 is built from 14 residues. CDR3 bases: TGTGCCAGCAAAAAACAAGACATGAACACTGAAGCTTTCTTT. Translating gives CASKKQDMNTEAFF.

The rearrangement joins TRBV7-2 to TRBJ2-2, with 7 bases matching TRBD2. V shed 5 bases, J shed 2 bases, and the junction held 5 bases outside the gene matches. The V gene's germline CDR1 is SGHTA and CDR2 FQGNSA. This CDR3 spans 15 amino acids. In nucleotides, the CDR3 is TGTGCCAGCAGCATGGGACTACTAAACACCGGGGAGCTGTTTTTT. Translation gives CASSMGLLNTGELFF.